This TCR beta chain derives from a study of shared clonotypes between healthy human individuals. Looking at the study overall: With ages of 18 to 49, the donors were two women and a few men. CD8 memory received one plate per donor, CD8 naive two, CD4 memory three and CD4 naive three.

Study outcomes and limitations: A generally larger estimated richness was seen in naive subsets than in memory subsets. The genetic and exposure-history diversity represented was limited by few donors.

A remark on this clone: Its antigen is as yet unknown.

The CDR3 covers 15 residues. The V gene's germline CDR1 is LNHDA and CDR2 SQIVND (reference sequence). Trimming cost V 4 bases and J 9 bases; bases outside gene matches: 4. The protocol was immunoSEQ multiplex PCR, while the TCRdb copy is restricted to in-frame clones and leaves out a portion. The sample holds over a million clones, under 99% seen once. The TCR originated in a man in his thirties or forties in good health. V and J are TRBV19 and TRBJ2-1; 15 bases line up with TRBD2. Sequenced sample: naive CD4+ T cells sorted from blood. Subset specified: CD45RA+ positively selected. This CDR3 is CASSNRTSGRGEQFF. In DNA, the CDR3 is TGTGCCAGTAGTAATAGGACTAGCGGGAGGGGTGAGCAGTTCTTC.